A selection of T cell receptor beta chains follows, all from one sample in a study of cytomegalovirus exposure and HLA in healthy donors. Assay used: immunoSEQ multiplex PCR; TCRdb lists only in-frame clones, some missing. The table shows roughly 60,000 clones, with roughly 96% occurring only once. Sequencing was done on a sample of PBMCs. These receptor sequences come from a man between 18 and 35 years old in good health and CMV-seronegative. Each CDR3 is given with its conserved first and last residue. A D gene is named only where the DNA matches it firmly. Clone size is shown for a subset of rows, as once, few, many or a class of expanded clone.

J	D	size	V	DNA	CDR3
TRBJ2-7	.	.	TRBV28	TGTGCCAGCAGTCCACAGGTTAGCTACGAGCAGTACTTC	CASSPQVSYEQYF
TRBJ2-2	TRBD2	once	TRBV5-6	TGTGCCAGCAGCGCAGGAACTAGCGGCGGGGAGCTGTTTTTT	CASSAGTSGGELFF
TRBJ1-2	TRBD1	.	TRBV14	TGTGCCAGCAGCCAGGGCAGGGGGCCTGGCTATGGCTACACCTTC	CASSQGRGPGYGYTF
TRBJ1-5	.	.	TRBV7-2	TGTGCCAGCAGCTTGACATTCCATAGCAATCAGCCCCAGCATTTT	CASSLTFHSNQPQHF
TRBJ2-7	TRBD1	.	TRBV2	TGTGCCAGCAGTGAACCGGCTTGGCAGGGGGACACCTACGAGCAGTACTTC	CASSEPAWQGDTYEQYF
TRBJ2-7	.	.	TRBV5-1	TGCGCCAGCAGGAGGGCTTACGAGCAGTACTTC	CASRRAYEQYF
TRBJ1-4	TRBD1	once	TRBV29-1	TGCAGCGGGGCCGGACAGGGTGGTGAAAAACTGTTTTTT	CSGAGQGGEKLFF
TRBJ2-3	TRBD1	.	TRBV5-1	TGCGCCAGCAGCACCGGGACAGGGGGCGGCACAGATACGCAGTATTTT	CASSTGTGGGTDTQYF
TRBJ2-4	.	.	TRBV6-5	TGTGCCAGCAGTTACTCCCAATTAGCCAAAAACATTCAGTACTTC	CASSYSQLAKNIQYF
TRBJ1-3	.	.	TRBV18	TGTGCCAGCTCACACACAGACTCTGGAAACACCATATATTTT	CASSHTDSGNTIYF
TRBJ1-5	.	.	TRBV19	TGTGCCAGTAGTATGGGAAGGGGAGGGAGCAATCAGCCCCAGCATTTT	CASSMGRGGSNQPQHF
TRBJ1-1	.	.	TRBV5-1	TGCGCCAGCAGCTTGGGACAGGACTCTGAAGCTTTCTTT	CASSLGQDSEAFF
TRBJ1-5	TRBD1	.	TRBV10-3	TGTGCCATCAGTGAGGGACAGGGCGGCAATCAGCCCCAGCATTTT	CAISEGQGGNQPQHF
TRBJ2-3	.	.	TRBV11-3	TGTGCCAGCAGCTTAGCTGGGGGGTATTTGAATACGCAGTATTTT	CASSLAGGYLNTQYF
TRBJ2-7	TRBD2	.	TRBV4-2	TGTGCCAGCAGCCAAGGGCCCGGGAGGGCCTACGAGCAGTACTTC	CASSQGPGRAYEQYF
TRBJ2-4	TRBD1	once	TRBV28	TGTGCCAGCAGTTTGGGCAGGGGGCGCACGGACATTCAGTACTTC	CASSLGRGRTDIQYF
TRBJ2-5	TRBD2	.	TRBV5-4	TGTGCCAGCAGCCCGACGGGGGGGTACCAAGAGACCCAGTACTTC	CASSPTGGYQETQYF
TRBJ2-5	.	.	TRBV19	TGTGCCAGTAGTATTCAACCGGGAGATGAGACCCAGTACTTC	CASSIQPGDETQYF
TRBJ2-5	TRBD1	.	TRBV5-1	TGCGCCAGCAGAGGACAGGGAGGAGGCGAGACCCAGTACTTC	CASRGQGGGETQYF
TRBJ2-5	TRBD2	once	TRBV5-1	TGCGCCAGCAGCTTGACTAGCGGGTACCAAGAGACCCAGTACTTC	CASSLTSGYQETQYF
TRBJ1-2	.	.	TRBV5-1	TGCGCCAGCAGCTCAACCGGGACAAGTAACTATGGCTACACCTTC	CASSSTGTSNYGYTF
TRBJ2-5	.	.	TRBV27	TGTGCCAGCAGCCAGATTAACCAAGAGACCCAGTACTTC	CASSQINQETQYF
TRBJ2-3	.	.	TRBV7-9	TGTGCCAGCAGCCCACGCGCAGGACCGGGAGTCTATACGCAGTATTTT	CASSPRAGPGVYTQYF
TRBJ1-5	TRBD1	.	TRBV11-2	TGTGCCAGCAGCTGGGACAGAAACAATCAGCCCCAGCATTTT	CASSWDRNNQPQHF
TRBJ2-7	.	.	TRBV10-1	TGCGCCAGCAGTGATGTACAGGGATTGAACAACTACGAGCAGTACTTC	CASSDVQGLNNYEQYF
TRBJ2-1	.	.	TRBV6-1	TGTGCCAGCAGGACAATATACAATGAGCAGTTCTTC	CASRTIYNEQFF
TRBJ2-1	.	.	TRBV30	TGTGCCTGGGGAGCCCGGAACAATGAGCAGTTCTTC	CAWGARNNEQFF
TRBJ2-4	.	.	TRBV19	TGTGCCAGTAGTGTGGCAGGGGACGCCAAAAACATTCAGTACTTC	CASSVAGDAKNIQYF
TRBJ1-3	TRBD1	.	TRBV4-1	TGCGCCAGCAGCCAAGTACGGACAGGACTAATCATCTCTGGAAACACCATATATTTT	CASSQVRTGLIISGNTIYF
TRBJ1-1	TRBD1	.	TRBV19	TGTGCCAGTAGTAGGGGCAGGGGGAAGGGGATGACTGAAGCTTTCTTT	CASSRGRGKGMTEAFF
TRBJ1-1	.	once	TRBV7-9	TGTGCCAGCAGCTTATCGGCCGGGGACACTGAAGCTTTCTTT	CASSLSAGDTEAFF
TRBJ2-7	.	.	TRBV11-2	TGTGCCAGCAGCCACACTCGGACTACCTACGAGCAGTACTTC	CASSHTRTTYEQYF
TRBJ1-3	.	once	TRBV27	TGTGCCAGCAGCCCCGTCCCGAGCTCTGGAAACACCATATATTTT	CASSPVPSSGNTIYF
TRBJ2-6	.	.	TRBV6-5	TGTGCCAGCGCGTCTGGGGCCAGCGTCCTGACTTTC	CASASGASVLTF
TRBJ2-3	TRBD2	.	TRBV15	TGTGCCACCAGCAGAGATTATACTAGCGGGAGTACAGATACGCAGTATTTT	CATSRDYTSGSTDTQYF
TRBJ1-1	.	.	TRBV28	TGTGCCAGCAGTTTACTAGGTGCAGCTGAAGCTTTCTTT	CASSLLGAAEAFF
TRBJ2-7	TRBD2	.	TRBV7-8	TGTGCCAGCAGCTTCGGGAGGGCCTACGAGCAGTACTTC	CASSFGRAYEQYF
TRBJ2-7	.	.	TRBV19	TGTGCCAGTAGTATGACGGGACAAAGCTCCTACGAGCAGTACTTC	CASSMTGQSSYEQYF
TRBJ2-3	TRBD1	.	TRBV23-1	TGCGCCAGCAGTCAATCCGGGACAGGGAAGCCAGATACGCAGTATTTT	CASSQSGTGKPDTQYF
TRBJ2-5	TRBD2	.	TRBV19	TGTGCCAGTAGTTCAGGGAGCGGGATTCAAGAGACCCAGTACTTC	CASSSGSGIQETQYF
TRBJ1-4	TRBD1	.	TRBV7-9	TGTGCCAGCAGCCGGACGGGACAGGGTTCCAAAAAACTGTTTTTT	CASSRTGQGSKKLFF
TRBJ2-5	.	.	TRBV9	TGTGCCAGCAGCGTAGGCGTGCAAGAGACCCAGTACTTC	CASSVGVQETQYF
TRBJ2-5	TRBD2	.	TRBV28	TGTGCCAGCAGTTTAATGCTAGCGGGGCAAGAGACCCAGTACTTC	CASSLMLAGQETQYF
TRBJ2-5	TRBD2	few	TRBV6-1	TGTGCCAGCAGTGGCCTAGCGGGGACCCAAGAGACCCAGTACTTC	CASSGLAGTQETQYF
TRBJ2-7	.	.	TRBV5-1	TGCGCCAGCAGCCTCTACTACGAGCAGTACTTC	CASSLYYEQYF
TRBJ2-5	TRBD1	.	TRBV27	TGTGCCAGCAGTTCCTACAGGGGGCGGAAGACCCAGTACTTC	CASSSYRGRKTQYF
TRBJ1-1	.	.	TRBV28	TGTGCCAGCACCCCCGCGGCGGGGCTTGAAGCTTTCTTT	CASTPAAGLEAFF
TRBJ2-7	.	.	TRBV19	TGTGCCAGTAGTAGTGCGGGACCGAACTACGAGCAGTACTTC	CASSSAGPNYEQYF
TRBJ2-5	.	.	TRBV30	TGTGCCTGGGACCGAATACAGGGCCCCCAAGAGACCCAGTACTTC	CAWDRIQGPQETQYF
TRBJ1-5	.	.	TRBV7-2	TGTGCCAGCAGCTTTGGCGGGGGGGCAACCTATCAGCCCCAGCATTTT	CASSFGGGATYQPQHF
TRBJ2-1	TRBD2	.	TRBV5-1	TGCGCCAGCAGCCCAGCGGGGCGGGACAATGAGCAGTTCTTC	CASSPAGRDNEQFF
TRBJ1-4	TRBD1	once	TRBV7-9	TGTGCCAGCAGCGGGGACAGGGGGAGGACTAATGAAAAACTGTTTTTT	CASSGDRGRTNEKLFF
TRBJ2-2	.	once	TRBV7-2	TGTGCCAGCAGCCGTAATGCCGGGTCGACCACCGGGGAGCTGTTTTTT	CASSRNAGSTTGELFF
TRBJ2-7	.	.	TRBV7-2	TGTGCCAGCAGCTCCAGAGGGGGCTACGAGCAGTACTTC	CASSSRGGYEQYF
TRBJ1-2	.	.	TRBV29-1	TGCAGCGTTGATGGATGGGGGCGAGGCTACACCTTC	CSVDGWGRGYTF
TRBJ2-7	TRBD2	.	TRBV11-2	TGTGCCAGCCAGAGACTAGCGGCCCGGGTGCAGTACTTC	CASQRLAARVQYF
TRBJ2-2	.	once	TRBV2	TGTGCCAGCACCCAACAAGGGACTGATAACACCGGGGAGCTGTTTTTT	CASTQQGTDNTGELFF